This T cell receptor (beta chain) comes out of a study of cytomegalovirus exposure and HLA in healthy donors (dated by TCRdb to 2016 to 2017). Background for the entire study: According to an earlier analysis of around 600 of the donors, about 179 million T cells yielded 117 million unique TCR beta sequences and approximately 280 Gb of sequence data. Roughly 300 gigabases of sequencing data and approximately 84 million unique TCR sequences were included in an early release covering under 650 HLA-typed donors. The genetic ancestry cluster associated with self-reported Caucasian donors included 80% to 90% of the 398 genotyped donors. The study aimed to test whether signatures of past pathogen exposure could be identified by cataloging public T cell receptors. Using immunosequencing, the study profiled T cell repertoires from 640 or so subjects and related those repertoires to cytomegalovirus serostatus. In addition to the first cohort of 650 to 750 subjects, a separate validation cohort of 120 different subjects was used. The study combined high-throughput TCR immunosequencing, statistical association of individual TCRs with disease status, and machine learning to predict cytomegalovirus infection status. To study patterns of TCR occurrence, a later analysis re-analyzed previously published TCR beta repertoires from 700 or so donors and added high-resolution HLA genotyping. Rather than drawing on any new phenotypic data, the later analysis identified candidate immune exposures from TCR beta sequences and the way those sequences occurred across donors. An earlier analysis of 587 of the donors applied high-throughput TCR beta sequencing to assess whether each TCR beta V gene segment acted as functional or pseudogenic. Donor age, sex, ethnicity and CMV serostatus were compiled alongside the repertoire data. In a later genetic analysis, genome-wide SNP genotypes for about three fifths of the 666 donors were used, and that subset was treated as a discovery cohort. All discovery cohort repertoires had been generated using a single sequencing platform. Class I and class II HLA loci were covered by the typing at four-digit resolution. Typing coverage varied by locus: roughly 629-630 donors for A, B, C, DRB1 and DQB1; approximately 560 for DQA1; more than 600 for DPA1; roughly 470 for DPB1. Because of strong linkage in the cohort, roughly five DR-DQ haplotypes were treated as single units for association and clustering. Among roughly 400 genotyped donors of the cohort, an average of approximately 250,000 unique TCR beta nucleotide sequences were sequenced per donor, approximately 20% of them non-productive.

Overall study results and their limits: Presence/absence analyses assumed roughly uniform sequencing depth across donors, an assumption that may not hold. Specific HLA alleles were associated with around 18,000 TCR beta sequences at a false discovery rate of 0.05 in a later analysis. A further reported finding was that TCR beta sequences accurately predicted the HLA-A and HLA-B alleles for most subjects in the first cohort. Because counts were too low, about 18 rarely observed V segments, including chromosome 9 orphons, were left out of the earlier analysis of over 550 of the donors. Most TCR sequences were seen in very few donors, while some public TCRs were found in many individuals. In this cohort, only TCR beta chains were sequenced, and detectable features were limited by the absence of alpha or paired-chain data. A cluster of highly shared sequence variants was judged likely to be a technical artifact of the sequencing pipeline. Cytomegalovirus status was reported to be diagnosed by the classifier with high specificity and sensitivity in both the original and validation cohorts. A later analysis found that most CMV-associated TCR beta chains appeared HLA-restricted, with HLA associations seemingly driven largely by CMV exposure. A few of the identified cytomegalovirus-associated TCR beta chains were confirmed in vitro to be specific for cytomegalovirus antigens. A later analysis found that TCR association rates varied across HLA loci, with DRB1 alleles showing the most associated TCRs and HLA-C alleles the fewest. Strong co-occurrence of HLA alleles, especially DR and DQ, made assigning TCR associations to individual alleles difficult. V-gene and J-gene trimming of TCR beta chains was associated with a missense DCLRE1C variant in a later genetic analysis, and the association was replicated in an independent cohort. A total of roughly 160 TCR beta chains were listed by the study as associated with cytomegalovirus. In a later genetic analysis, fewer N-insertions in productive TCRs were reported among donors in an Asian-associated ancestry cluster than the approximately 710-donor mean. In a later analysis, several top co-occurrence clusters were reported to appear linked to parvovirus B19, influenza, CMV and Epstein-Barr virus. The only immune exposure information available for the cohort was CMV serostatus. It was suggested by the authors that the approach could potentially be generalized to other disease states and immunological phenotypes. In an earlier analysis of about 540 of the donors, most TCR beta V segments were observed in productive rearrangements about 87% or about 30% of the time, broadly matching IMGT annotations. Correlated functional status among segregating V segments might reflect linkage disequilibrium, but an unknown experimental factor could not be ruled out. Because HLA typing was missing for some donors at each locus, association tests included only the typed subset. In a later analysis, HLA-associated TCR beta chains showed more clonal expansion and lower generation probabilities than non-associated chains that were equally common.

The cohort comprised 670 or so healthy bone marrow donors. Cohort members were all nominally healthy when sampled, although unrecorded immune exposures were likely present. The donor tested CMV seronegative and was one of the 352 seronegative cohort members. Every donor gave a peripheral blood sample, and the peripheral blood mononuclear cells from that sample were used for TCR beta sequencing. Genomic DNA extraction from the blood cell samples was performed with the Qiagen DNeasy Blood Extraction Kit. Library method: the immunoSEQ multiplex PCR assay. For the multiplex PCR, a mixture combining 60 forward primers for TCR Vbeta segments and 13 reverse primers for TCR Jbeta segments was used. The CDR3 region of rearranged TCR beta genes was amplified from genomic DNA with a multiplex PCR assay. Amplified TCR beta libraries were sequenced as 87-base-pair reads on the Illumina HiSeq System. In the paper's pipeline: Across the 700 or so repertoires, a later analysis counted about 81 million unique TCR beta chains, around 11 million of which were shared by at least two donors. Raw reads were error-corrected and collapsed into unique sequences by a nearest-neighbor algorithm in which closely related sequences were merged to remove PCR and sequencing errors. Alignment of CDR3 sequences to IMGT reference sequences was used to assign V, D and J gene segments. For a sequence to be retained, at least a six-nucleotide match to both a V gene segment and a J gene segment was required. Rearrangements were called productive when the CDR3 lacked stop codons and stayed in frame with V and J; all others were non-productive. CDR3 was defined according to IMGT convention as the region running from the second conserved V-encoded cysteine to the conserved J-encoded phenylalanine. In an earlier analysis of around 600 of the donors, sequences lacking an unambiguous match to a single V gene segment were excluded. An earlier analysis of approximately 590 of the donors called V segments functional above 56.7% productive rearrangements and segregating when the between-donor standard deviation exceeded 5%. A statistical classification framework was built for diagnosing cytomegalovirus status from the catalog of TCR beta chain sequences. A later analysis assigned V and J genes by comparing TCR nucleotide sequences with IMGT/GENE-DB human TR gene sequences. In a later analysis, CDR3 sequences and most-parsimonious VDJ recombination scenarios were assigned using the TCRdist pipeline. In a later analysis, every TCR beta chain was defined by the combination of its CDR3 amino acid sequence and its V-gene family, and reads without a unique V-gene family were dropped. To address suspected cross-contamination and a sequencing artifact, a later analysis removed a few hundred highly shared, low-generation-probability nucleotide sequences. A later analysis calculated a clonal expansion index for each public chain from normalized within-repertoire ranks of inferred template counts. In a later analysis, generation probabilities were computed using a VDJ recombination model fitted to out-of-frame rearrangements, and the results were checked against IGoR. In a later analysis, hypergeometric tests were used to score TCR-TCR, TCR-HLA and TCR-CMV co-occurrence, with a repertoire-size bias correction applied to TCR pairs. To estimate false discovery rates, a later analysis permuted the HLA or CMV assignments 20 times. In a later analysis, co-occurring TCRs were grouped using DBSCAN, and TCRdist sequence similarity was added for clustering within HLA-allele-positive subsets. Co-occurrence clustering excluded repertoires with fewer than 30,000 or more than 120,000 public chains, plus five with anomalous nucleotide sharing. This immuneACCESS table, as held by TCRdb, lists in-frame sequences with V and J called but not all clones. Of the missing ones, under half trace to an unresolved V gene in checked studies; the others have no known cause. For V, J and clone size, that table is used; D and trimming come from the DNA. This sample comprises under 110,000 clones, about two thirds of them detected only once. The ten largest make up approximately 2.8% of the sample.

To note about this clone: It has no known antigen specificity. Qualities for individual bases were not recorded, and no much larger clone is one base off.

The TCR was taken from a female donor in good health and CMV-seronegative. The sequencing sample was made of PBMCs.

The DNA sequence is as follows: TGCGCCAGCAGCCAATTCTCTAGGATGAGCTCCTACAATGAGCAGTTCTTC. It translates to CASSQFSRMSSYNEQFF. The chain is encoded by TRBV4-3 joined to TRBJ2-1; the D gene identity is not certain. The CDR3, from cysteine to phenylalanine, totals 17 residues. Of the read, only the CDR3 DNA is kept; its 51 bases are in frame from base 1. The junction shows trimming of 2 bases on V and 0 bases on J, plus 14 bases between the germline ends. Per the germline V gene, LGHNA is the CDR1 and YSLEER is the CDR2.